The rows below give T cell receptor beta chains drawn from one sample of a study of OX40 agonist ivuxolimab in advanced cancers. Assay used: immunoSEQ multiplex PCR; TCRdb lists only in-frame clones, some missing. The table records about 42,000 clones, 86% of them present only once. Sample: CD4+ or CD8+ T cells sorted from blood, taken in a trial of the OX40 agonist ivuxolimab. Source of these receptors: an adult with an advanced solid tumor such as melanoma, head and neck, liver or kidney cancer. Each CDR3 is given with its conserved first and last residue. The D gene is left open where the match is weak. Clone size is shown for a subset of rows, as once, few, many or a class of expanded clone.

J gene: TRBJ2-1; CDR3 length: 15; D gene: TRBD2; clone size: NA; V gene: TRBV13; CDR3 DNA: TGTGCCAGCAGCTTAAGGCGGGAGTCGGTAAATGAGCAGTTCTTC; CDR3 protein: CASSLRRESVNEQFF
J gene: TRBJ2-6; CDR3 length: 15; D gene: NA; clone size: NA; V gene: TRBV30; CDR3 DNA: TGTGCCCCCCCACGGGTTCACTCTGGGGCCAACGTCCTGACTTTC; CDR3 protein: CAPPRVHSGANVLTF
J gene: TRBJ2-7; CDR3 length: 16; D gene: TRBD1; clone size: NA; V gene: TRBV28; CDR3 DNA: TGTGCCAGCAGTTTACCGGGACAGGGGCGCCGGTACGAGCAGTACTTC; CDR3 protein: CASSLPGQGRRYEQYF
J gene: TRBJ1-6; CDR3 length: 16; D gene: TRBD1; clone size: NA; V gene: TRBV9; CDR3 DNA: TGTGCCAGCAGCGTTGGGACAGGGGCGGATAATTCACCCCTCCACTTT; CDR3 protein: CASSVGTGADNSPLHF
J gene: TRBJ2-1; CDR3 length: 16; D gene: TRBD1; clone size: NA; V gene: TRBV9; CDR3 DNA: TGTGCCAGCAGCGGTCAGGGGGACAGGGCCCACAATGAGCAGTTCTTC; CDR3 protein: CASSGQGDRAHNEQFF
J gene: TRBJ2-3; CDR3 length: 16; D gene: TRBD2; clone size: NA; V gene: TRBV13; CDR3 DNA: TGTGCCAGCAGCCCTCTTGAGGGAGGGCGGACAGATACGCAGTATTTT; CDR3 protein: CASSPLEGGRTDTQYF
J gene: TRBJ2-2; CDR3 length: 15; D gene: TRBD2; clone size: NA; V gene: TRBV27; CDR3 DNA: TGTGCCAGCAAACTAGCGCGCTACCGCACCGGGGAGCTGTTTTTT; CDR3 protein: CASKLARYRTGELFF
J gene: TRBJ1-2; CDR3 length: 15; D gene: TRBD1; clone size: few; V gene: TRBV4-1; CDR3 DNA: TGCGCCAGCAGCCAAGAGACAGGGGATTTCTATGGCTACACCTTC; CDR3 protein: CASSQETGDFYGYTF
J gene: TRBJ1-5; CDR3 length: 14; D gene: NA; clone size: once; V gene: TRBV28; CDR3 DNA: TGTGCCAGCAGGTCCGGGACCAACTATCAGCCCCAGCATTTT; CDR3 protein: CASRSGTNYQPQHF
J gene: TRBJ1-1; CDR3 length: 16; D gene: TRBD1; clone size: once; V gene: TRBV7-9; CDR3 DNA: TGTGCCAGCAGCTCACCCCCATCAGGGGGAATCTCTGAAGCTTTCTTT; CDR3 protein: CASSSPPSGGISEAFF
J gene: TRBJ2-5; CDR3 length: 14; D gene: TRBD1; clone size: NA; V gene: TRBV10-3; CDR3 DNA: TGTGCCATTGCGCACAGGGGGCTGGCGGAGACCCAGTACTTC; CDR3 protein: CAIAHRGLAETQYF
J gene: TRBJ1-5; CDR3 length: 16; D gene: NA; clone size: NA; V gene: TRBV11-3; CDR3 DNA: TGTGCCAGCAGCTTTTCCGCAGGGGATAGCAATCAGCCCCAGCATTTT; CDR3 protein: CASSFSAGDSNQPQHF
J gene: TRBJ1-1; CDR3 length: 13; D gene: NA; clone size: NA; V gene: TRBV27; CDR3 DNA: TGTGCCAGCAGTTCCGGGGCAGGTCCTGAAGCTTTCTTT; CDR3 protein: CASSSGAGPEAFF
J gene: TRBJ2-7; CDR3 length: 13; D gene: NA; clone size: few; V gene: TRBV9; CDR3 DNA: TGTGCCAGCAGCTTCCTGGTCCGTGGAGAGCAGTACTTC; CDR3 protein: CASSFLVRGEQYF
J gene: TRBJ1-1; CDR3 length: 15; D gene: NA; clone size: NA; V gene: TRBV27; CDR3 DNA: TGTGCCAGCAGTCCCAGGGCTTACTCGAACACTGAAGCTTTCTTT; CDR3 protein: CASSPRAYSNTEAFF
J gene: TRBJ2-3; CDR3 length: 20; D gene: TRBD2; clone size: NA; V gene: TRBV5-1; CDR3 DNA: TGCGCCAGCAGCTTGGGGGTTTTCAGGACTAGCGGATATAGCACAGATACGCAGTATTTT; CDR3 protein: CASSLGVFRTSGYSTDTQYF
J gene: TRBJ1-1; CDR3 length: 15; D gene: NA; clone size: many; V gene: TRBV18; CDR3 DNA: TGTGCCAGCTCCGCGGGACGGGGGGGGAACACTGAAGCTTTCTTT; CDR3 protein: CASSAGRGGNTEAFF
J gene: TRBJ2-1; CDR3 length: 17; D gene: TRBD2; clone size: NA; V gene: TRBV7-9; CDR3 DNA: TGTGCCAGCAGCTTAAGTGCGGGAGAGTACATGAGGAATGAGCAGTTCTTC; CDR3 protein: CASSLSAGEYMRNEQFF
J gene: TRBJ2-7; CDR3 length: 15; D gene: TRBD2; clone size: NA; V gene: TRBV5-1; CDR3 DNA: TGCGCCAGCAGCCCAGCGGGAGGGCCGAACTACGAGCAGTACTTC; CDR3 protein: CASSPAGGPNYEQYF
J gene: TRBJ2-1; CDR3 length: 15; D gene: NA; clone size: NA; V gene: TRBV19; CDR3 DNA: TGTGCCAGTAGTATTATTAGCTCCTCCTACAATGAGCAGTTCTTC; CDR3 protein: CASSIISSSYNEQFF
J gene: TRBJ2-7; CDR3 length: 15; D gene: TRBD1; clone size: NA; V gene: TRBV5-1; CDR3 DNA: TGCGCCAGCAGCCGCACCGGGACAGGGGACTACGAGCAGTACTTC; CDR3 protein: CASSRTGTGDYEQYF
J gene: TRBJ1-2; CDR3 length: 17; D gene: NA; clone size: NA; V gene: TRBV28; CDR3 DNA: TGTGCCAGCAGTTTAGGGCTCGCGTCAGGAGACTACTATGGCTACACCTTC; CDR3 protein: CASSLGLASGDYYGYTF
J gene: TRBJ1-3; CDR3 length: 14; D gene: NA; clone size: few; V gene: TRBV7-9; CDR3 DNA: TGTGCCAGCAGCGTCCCTGGTTATCAGGGGCTAGGATCCTTT; CDR3 protein: CASSVPGYQGLGSF
J gene: TRBJ2-5; CDR3 length: 14; D gene: NA; clone size: NA; V gene: TRBV25-1; CDR3 DNA: TGTGCCAGCAGTGCTATAGACAGAGAAGAGACCCAGTACTTC; CDR3 protein: CASSAIDREETQYF
J gene: TRBJ2-3; CDR3 length: 17; D gene: TRBD2; clone size: NA; V gene: TRBV13; CDR3 DNA: TGTGCCAGCAGCGCCCCTAGCGGGGGGGCCTTCGGAGATACGCAGTATTTT; CDR3 protein: CASSAPSGGAFGDTQYF
J gene: TRBJ2-1; CDR3 length: 14; D gene: TRBD2; clone size: medium-sized; V gene: TRBV9; CDR3 DNA: TGTGCCAGCAGCCAGACTAGCGGGGGCAGGGGGTGGTTCTTC; CDR3 protein: CASSQTSGGRGWFF
J gene: TRBJ1-1; CDR3 length: 13; D gene: NA; clone size: NA; V gene: TRBV13; CDR3 DNA: TGTGCCAGCAGCTTACCAGGGAACACTGAAGCTTTCTTT; CDR3 protein: CASSLPGNTEAFF
J gene: TRBJ2-1; CDR3 length: 13; D gene: TRBD2; clone size: once; V gene: TRBV12-5; CDR3 DNA: TGTGCTAGTGGCATCGGGGGGATCAATGAGCAGTTCTTC; CDR3 protein: CASGIGGINEQFF
J gene: TRBJ1-1; CDR3 length: 15; D gene: NA; clone size: NA; V gene: TRBV5-4; CDR3 DNA: TGTGCCAGCAGTTCGCATTCAGGGATATACACTGAAGCTTTCTTT; CDR3 protein: CASSSHSGIYTEAFF
J gene: TRBJ2-3; CDR3 length: 17; D gene: NA; clone size: NA; V gene: TRBV15; CDR3 DNA: TGTGCCACCAGCAGCGACACTCCTACTAGTCTGCGAGATACGCAGTATTTT; CDR3 protein: CATSSDTPTSLRDTQYF
J gene: TRBJ1-6; CDR3 length: 14; D gene: NA; clone size: once; V gene: TRBV27; CDR3 DNA: TGTGCCAGCAAAGGGACCTCGGGGAGGTCACCCCTCCACTTT; CDR3 protein: CASKGTSGRSPLHF
J gene: TRBJ2-7; CDR3 length: 12; D gene: TRBD1; clone size: NA; V gene: TRBV6-6; CDR3 DNA: TGTGCCAGCAGTTACGGGACAGCCGAGCAGTACTTC; CDR3 protein: CASSYGTAEQYF
J gene: TRBJ2-7; CDR3 length: 15; D gene: TRBD2; clone size: NA; V gene: TRBV4-1; CDR3 DNA: TGCGCCAGCAGCCAAGCCTCCGGGAGGCCCTACGAGCAGTACTTC; CDR3 protein: CASSQASGRPYEQYF
J gene: TRBJ1-5; CDR3 length: 16; D gene: TRBD1; clone size: few; V gene: TRBV7-9; CDR3 DNA: TGTGCCAGCAGCTCAGGGACAGCCAGTGGCAATCAGCCCCAGCATTTT; CDR3 protein: CASSSGTASGNQPQHF
J gene: TRBJ2-1; CDR3 length: 18; D gene: TRBD1; clone size: once; V gene: TRBV9; CDR3 DNA: TGTGCCAGCAGCGTAGAAAGAAAAGTGGGGACAGGGGGCAATGAGCAGTTCTTC; CDR3 protein: CASSVERKVGTGGNEQFF
J gene: TRBJ2-7; CDR3 length: 15; D gene: TRBD2; clone size: NA; V gene: TRBV6-6; CDR3 DNA: TGTGCCAGCAGCCCATCCCGGGACTACTCCTACGAGCAGTACTTC; CDR3 protein: CASSPSRDYSYEQYF
J gene: TRBJ1-4; CDR3 length: 16; D gene: TRBD1; clone size: NA; V gene: TRBV9; CDR3 DNA: TGTGCCAGCAGCGGGGGACAGGGATGGGCTAATGAAAAACTGTTTTTT; CDR3 protein: CASSGGQGWANEKLFF
J gene: TRBJ1-1; CDR3 length: 11; D gene: NA; clone size: NA; V gene: TRBV19; CDR3 DNA: TGTGCCAGTATTGGGGGCACTGAAGCTTTCTTT; CDR3 protein: CASIGGTEAFF
J gene: TRBJ1-1; CDR3 length: 15; D gene: NA; clone size: NA; V gene: TRBV7-6; CDR3 DNA: TGTGCCAGCAAGGGAGGCCCAGGGCGTAACACTGAAGCTTTCTTT; CDR3 protein: CASKGGPGRNTEAFF
J gene: TRBJ2-1; CDR3 length: 14; D gene: NA; clone size: NA; V gene: TRBV7-3; CDR3 DNA: TGTGCCAGCAGCTTAAAGGGTTCCGGAAATGAGCAGTTCTTC; CDR3 protein: CASSLKGSGNEQFF